This entry concerns a single T cell receptor beta chain. The data stem from a study of blood T cell repertoires in COVID-19. Study information: T cells, B-cell-depleted T cells, or PBMCs provided the cDNA or gDNA that served as material.

The assay was immunoSEQ multiplex PCR, and TCRdb's table has in-frame clones only and misses some. Among roughly 280,000 clones, approximately 92% were seen once, and the ten largest hold 2.4%. Resolution of symptoms, clearance, or two negative PCRs was present in recovered Cohort 3 donors. The CDR3 length is 12 residues. Between the trimmed V and J ends, which lost 2 bases and 8 bases, there was a span of 7 bases. Germline-derived CDR1 and CDR2 are SGDLS and YYNGEE. The TCR was taken from a woman aged 18-29 years who had recovered from COVID-19. The chain links TRBV9 to TRBJ2-2; the D is unclear. Sequences were obtained from PBMCs or T cells enriched from blood (not recorded which). The CDR3, as DNA: TGTGCCAGCAGCGTTTTTCCGGGGGAGCTGTTTTTT. Encoded protein: CASSVFPGELFF.